The T cell receptor (beta chain) described here comes from a study of Graves' ophthalmopathy and Graves' hyperthyroidism. At the level of the study: Before any treatment, peripheral blood was taken at the initial diagnosis.

Study-wide results and caveats: Blood also contained most of the expanded thyroid clonotypes above 0.001 frequency.

Germline CDR1 is SGHVS and CDR2 is FQNEAQ. The CDR3 runs 15 residues. Other autoimmune diseases, uncontrolled infections, pregnancy or lactation led to the exclusion of patients. Someone took the PBMCs out of 9.5 to 10 ml of fresh peripheral blood. Researchers took RNA transcripts and amplified TCR beta CDR3 regions from them. Scientists carried out first-round RT-PCR using HTBI primers and then a second-round multiplex PCR. TCRdb re-called the multiplex PCR reads with MiXCR, one entry per CDR3 protein. This sample has 200,000 to 250,000 distinct CDR3 sequences, with under 25% found just once. This clonotype occurred many times. Its antigen remains unidentified. At one boundary the junction diverges from the germline segment, which might be a read error.

This TCR came from a woman aged 50 to 60 with Graves' ophthalmopathy. J is TRBJ1-6 and V is TRBV7-8; TRBD1 is a possible D gene (5 bases). Sequences were obtained from peripheral blood. The CDR3 sequence is CASSLAGQGNSALHF. For the CDR3, the DNA is TGTGCCAGCAGCTTAGCTGGTCAGGGAAATTCAGCCCTCCACTTT.